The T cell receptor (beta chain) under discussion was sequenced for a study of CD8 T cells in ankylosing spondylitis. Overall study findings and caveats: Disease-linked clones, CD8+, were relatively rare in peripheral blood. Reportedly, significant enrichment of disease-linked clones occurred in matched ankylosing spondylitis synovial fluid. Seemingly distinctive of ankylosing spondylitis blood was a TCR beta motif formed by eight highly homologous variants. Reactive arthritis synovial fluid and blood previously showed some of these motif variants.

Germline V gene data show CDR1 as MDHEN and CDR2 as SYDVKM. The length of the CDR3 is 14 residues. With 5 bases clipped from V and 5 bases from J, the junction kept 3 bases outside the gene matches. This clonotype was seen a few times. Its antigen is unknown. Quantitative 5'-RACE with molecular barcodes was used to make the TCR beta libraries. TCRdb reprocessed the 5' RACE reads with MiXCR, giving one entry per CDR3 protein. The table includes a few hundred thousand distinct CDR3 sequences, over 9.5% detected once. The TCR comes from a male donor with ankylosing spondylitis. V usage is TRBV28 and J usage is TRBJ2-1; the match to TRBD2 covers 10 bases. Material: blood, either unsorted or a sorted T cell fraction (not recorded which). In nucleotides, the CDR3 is TGTGCCAGCAGTGAAGCGGGAGGGGACAATGAGCAGTTCTTC. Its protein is CASSEAGGDNEQFF.